These 7 T cell receptor beta chains were all obtained from the same sample, sequenced in a study of shared clonotypes between healthy human individuals. CD45RO-negative, CCR7-positively selected cells formed the naive CD8 fraction, excluding terminally differentiated effector memory CD45RA+ cells. Here immunoSEQ multiplex PCR was the method, and the copy in TCRdb shows in-frame clones only, minus some. Of about 2.1 million clones in the sample, more than 85% are singletons; the top ten hold 1.5% to 2%. The sequenced sample was naive CD8+ T cells from PBMCs. These receptors were taken from a man aged 18 to 30 in good health. Some clones in this sample may be carry-over from other donors' samples.

The V and J genes are TRBV19 and TRBJ2-7; TRBD2 aligns across 12 bases. The CDR3 totals 16 residues. The ends lost 5 bases at V and 5 bases at J; junction bases unmatched: 10. In germline, CDR1 is LNHDA, CDR2 SQIVND (reference sequence). CDR3 sequence: CASSFRLAGVRNEQYF. DNA for the CDR3: TGTGCCAGTAGTTTTAGACTAGCGGGAGTAAGGAACGAGCAGTACTTC.

CDR3 residues: CASSLSESSYEQYF. CDR3 DNA sequence: TGTGCCAGCAGCCTATCAGAGAGCTCCTACGAGCAGTACTTC. The J gene is TRBJ2-7, the V gene TRBV6-5; D remains ambiguous. Per the germline V gene, CDR1 is MNHEY and CDR2 is SVGAGI. V gave up 6 bases and J gave up 0 bases, with 12 bases separating them. The CDR3 covers 14 residues.

The chain couples TRBV19 to TRBJ1-1, with 9 bases aligning to TRBD1. Germline-derived CDR1 and CDR2 are LNHDA and SQIVND (reference sequence). With 9 bases clipped from V and 0 bases from J, the junction kept 17 bases outside the gene matches. The CDR3 has 18 residues. The CDR3 reads CASSPETGTGTMNTEAFF. CDR3 sequence (DNA): TGTGCCAGCAGCCCGGAGACCGGGACAGGGACAATGAACACTGAAGCTTTCTTT.

CDR3 in DNA: TGCAGCGGGATAGGGGGGAGCGGCCACGAGCAGTACTTC. Residues: CSGIGGSGHEQYF. The chain is built from TRBV29-1 and TRBJ2-7; D could derive from TRBD1 or TRBD2 (6 bases each). The germline V gene encodes CDR1 SQVTM and CDR2 ANQGSEA. CDR3 length: 13 amino acids. The V and J ends lost 7 bases and 5 bases respectively, with 18 bases between them.

V gene TRBV6-1 combines with J gene TRBJ2-3; 7 nucleotides align to TRBD2. J gave up 6 bases and V 1 base, and 10 bases lay outside the gene matches. The V gene's germline CDR1 is MNHNS and CDR2 SASEGT. The CDR3 extends over 16 amino acids. The CDR3 reads CASSEDGGSLRDTQYF. The CDR3 nucleotides are TGTGCCAGCAGTGAAGATGGCGGGAGTTTAAGGGATACGCAGTATTTT.

The rearrangement joins TRBV6-6 to TRBJ2-5; 9 nucleotides align to TRBD1. J lost 12 bases, V lost 6 bases, and 5 bases had no gene match. The CDR3 length is 11 residues. CDR1 is MNHNY and CDR2 is SVGAGI in the germline V gene (reference sequence). The CDR3 region is CASRVRDREYF. For the CDR3, the DNA is TGTGCCAGCAGAGTCCGGGACAGGGAGTACTTC.

V and J are TRBV15 and TRBJ2-5; D is uncertain. V gave up 3 bases and J gave up 1 base, with 12 bases separating them. The CDR3 totals 15 residues. CDR1 is LNHNV and CDR2 is YYDKDF in the germline V gene (reference sequence). CDR3 in DNA: TGTGCCACCAGCAGTCTGGGAACTCCCCAAGAGACCCAGTACTTC. Translating gives CATSSLGTPQETQYF.